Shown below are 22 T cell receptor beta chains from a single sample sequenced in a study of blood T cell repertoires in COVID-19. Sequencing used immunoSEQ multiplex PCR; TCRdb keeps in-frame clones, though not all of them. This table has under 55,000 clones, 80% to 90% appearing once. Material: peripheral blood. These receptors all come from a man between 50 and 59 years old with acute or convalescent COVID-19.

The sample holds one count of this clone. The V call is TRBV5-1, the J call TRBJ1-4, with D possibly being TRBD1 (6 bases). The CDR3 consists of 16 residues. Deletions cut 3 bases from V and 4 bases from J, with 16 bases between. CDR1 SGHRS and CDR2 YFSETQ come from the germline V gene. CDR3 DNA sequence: TGCGCCAGCAGCTCAAATCCGGGACAAGTTAATGAAAAACTGTTTTTT. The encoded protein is CASSSNPGQVNEKLFF.

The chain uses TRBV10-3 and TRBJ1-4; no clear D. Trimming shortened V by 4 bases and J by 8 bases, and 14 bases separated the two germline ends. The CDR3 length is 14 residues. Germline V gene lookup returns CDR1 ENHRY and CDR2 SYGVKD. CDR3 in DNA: TGTGCCATCAGTGGCACACCCTGGCGGGAAAAACTGTTTTTT. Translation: CAISGTPWREKLFF.

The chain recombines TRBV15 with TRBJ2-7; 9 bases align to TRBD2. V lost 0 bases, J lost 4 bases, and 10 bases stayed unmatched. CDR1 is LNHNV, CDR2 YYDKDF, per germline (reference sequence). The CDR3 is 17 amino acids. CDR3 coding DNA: TGTGCCACCAGCAGAGATCCTATGCGGGAGGGCGGATACGAGCAGTACTTC. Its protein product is CATSRDPMREGGYEQYF. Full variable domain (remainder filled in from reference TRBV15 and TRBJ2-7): DAMVIQNPRYQVTQFGKPVTLSCSQTLNHNVMYWYQQKSSQAPKLLFHYYDKDFNNEADTPDNFQSRRPNTSFCFLDIRSPGLGDTAMYLCATSRDPMREGGYEQYFGPGTRLTVT.

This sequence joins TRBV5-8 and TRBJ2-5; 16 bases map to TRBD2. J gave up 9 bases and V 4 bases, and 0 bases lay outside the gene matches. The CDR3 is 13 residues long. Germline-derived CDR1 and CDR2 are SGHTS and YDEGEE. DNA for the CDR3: TGTGCCAGCAGCGGGACTAGCGGGGGGGCCCAGTACTTC. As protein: CASSGTSGGAQYF.

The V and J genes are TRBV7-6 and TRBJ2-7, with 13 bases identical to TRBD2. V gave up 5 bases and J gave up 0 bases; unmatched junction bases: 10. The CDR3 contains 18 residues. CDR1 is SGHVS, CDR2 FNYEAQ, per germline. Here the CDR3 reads CASSPSGTSGASSYEQYF. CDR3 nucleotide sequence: TGTGCCAGCAGCCCGTCCGGGACTAGCGGGGCGAGCTCCTACGAGCAGTACTTC.

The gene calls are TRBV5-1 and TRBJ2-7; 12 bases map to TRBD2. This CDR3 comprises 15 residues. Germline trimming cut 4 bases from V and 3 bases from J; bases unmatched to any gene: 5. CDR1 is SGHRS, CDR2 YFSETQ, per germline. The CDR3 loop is CASSTSGRYSYEQYF. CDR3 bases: TGCGCCAGCAGCACTAGCGGGAGGTATAGCTACGAGCAGTACTTC.

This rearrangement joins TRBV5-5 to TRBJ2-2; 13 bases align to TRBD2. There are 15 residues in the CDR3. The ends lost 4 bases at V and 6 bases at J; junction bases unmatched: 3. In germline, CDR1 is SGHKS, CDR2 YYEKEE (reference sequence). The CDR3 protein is CASSPTSGRAGELFF. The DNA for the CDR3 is TGTGCCAGCAGCCCTACTAGCGGGAGGGCCGGGGAGCTGTTTTTT. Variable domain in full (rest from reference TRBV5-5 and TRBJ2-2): DAGVTQSPTHLIKTRGQQVTLRCSPISGHKSVSWYQQVLGQGPQFIFQYYEKEERGRGNFPDRFSARQFPNYSSELNVNALLLGDSALYLCASSPTSGRAGELFFGEGSRLTVL.

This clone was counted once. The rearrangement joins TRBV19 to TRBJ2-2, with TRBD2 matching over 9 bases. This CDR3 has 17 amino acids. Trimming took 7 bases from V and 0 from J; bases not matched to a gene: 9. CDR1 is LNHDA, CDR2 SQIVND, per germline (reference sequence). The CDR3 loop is CASIPRASGTNTGELFF. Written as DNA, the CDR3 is TGTGCCAGTATCCCGAGGGCTAGCGGGACGAACACCGGGGAGCTGTTTTTT.

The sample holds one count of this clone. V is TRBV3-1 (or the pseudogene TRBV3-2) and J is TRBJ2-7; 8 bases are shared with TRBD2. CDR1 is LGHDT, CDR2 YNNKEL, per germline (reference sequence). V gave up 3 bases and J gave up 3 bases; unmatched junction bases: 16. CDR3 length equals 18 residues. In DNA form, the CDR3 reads TGTGCCAGCAGCCATGACGTGATAAGGACTAGCCGATACTACGAGCAGTACTTC. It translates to CASSHDVIRTSRYYEQYF.

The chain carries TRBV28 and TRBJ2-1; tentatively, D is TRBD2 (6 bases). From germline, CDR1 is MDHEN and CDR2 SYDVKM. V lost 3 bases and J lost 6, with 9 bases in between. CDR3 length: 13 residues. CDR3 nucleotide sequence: TGTGCCAGCAGTTTCGGGAGAGGCAATGAGCAGTTCTTC. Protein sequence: CASSFGRGNEQFF. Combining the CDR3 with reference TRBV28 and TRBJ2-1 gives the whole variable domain DVKVTQSSRYLVKRTGEKVFLECVQDMDHENMFWYRQDPGLGLRLIYFSYDVKMKEKGDIPEGYSVSREKKERFSLILESASTNQTSMYLCASSFGRGNEQFFGPGTRLTVL.

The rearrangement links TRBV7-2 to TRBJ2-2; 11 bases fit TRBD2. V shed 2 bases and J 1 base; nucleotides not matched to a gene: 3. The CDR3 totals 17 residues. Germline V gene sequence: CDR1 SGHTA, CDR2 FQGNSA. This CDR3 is CASSLPGLAGNTGELFF. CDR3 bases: TGTGCCAGCAGCTTACCCGGACTAGCGGGGAACACCGGGGAGCTGTTTTTT.

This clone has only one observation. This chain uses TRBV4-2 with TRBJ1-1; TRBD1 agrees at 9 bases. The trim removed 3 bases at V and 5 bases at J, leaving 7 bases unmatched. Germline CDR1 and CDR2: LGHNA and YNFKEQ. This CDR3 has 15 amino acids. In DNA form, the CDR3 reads TGTGCCAGCAGCCAGGAGGACAGGGGCGCGACTGAAGCTTTCTTT. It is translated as CASSQEDRGATEAFF.

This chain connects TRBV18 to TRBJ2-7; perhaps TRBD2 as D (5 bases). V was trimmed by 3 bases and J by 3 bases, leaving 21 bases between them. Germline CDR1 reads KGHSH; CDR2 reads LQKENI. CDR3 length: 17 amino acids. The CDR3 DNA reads TGTGCCAGCTCACCCGGACTTCAGACACGAGCCGACTACGAGCAGTACTTC. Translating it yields CASSPGLQTRADYEQYF.

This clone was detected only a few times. In nucleotides, the CDR3 is TGTGCCAGCTCACCGCCCCACGGGACAGGCTACACTGAAGCTTTCTTT. The encoded protein is CASSPPHGTGYTEAFF. The chain couples TRBV18 to TRBJ1-1; 8 bases align to TRBD1. With V trimmed by 3 bases and J by 3 bases, 9 bases remained unmatched. The CDR3 runs 16 residues. Germline V CDR1 and CDR2: KGHSH, LQKENI.

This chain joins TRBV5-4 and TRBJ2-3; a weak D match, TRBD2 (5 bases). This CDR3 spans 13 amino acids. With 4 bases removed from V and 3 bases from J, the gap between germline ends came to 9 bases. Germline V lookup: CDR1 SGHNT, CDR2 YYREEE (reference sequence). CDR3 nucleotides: TGTGCCAGCAGCCCAACGGGGACAGATACGCAGTATTTT. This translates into CASSPTGTDTQYF.

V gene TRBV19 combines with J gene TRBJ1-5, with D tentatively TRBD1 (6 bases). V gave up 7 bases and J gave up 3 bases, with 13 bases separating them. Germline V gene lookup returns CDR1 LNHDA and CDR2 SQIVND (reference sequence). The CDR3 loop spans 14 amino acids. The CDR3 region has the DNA TGTGCCAGTACCCCCGGGACACCCAATCAGCCCCAGCATTTT. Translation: CASTPGTPNQPQHF. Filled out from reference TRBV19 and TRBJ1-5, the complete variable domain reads DGGITQSPKYLFRKEGQNVTLSCEQNLNHDAMYWYRQDPGQGLRLIYYSQIVNDFQKGDIAEGYSVSREKKESFPLTVTSAQKNPTAFYLCASTPGTPNQPQHFGDGTRLSIL.

This CDR3 reads CASSWTSGYEQYF. The CDR3 DNA follows: TGTGCCAGCAGTTGGACTAGCGGTTACGAGCAGTACTTC. V gene TRBV28 combines with J gene TRBJ2-7, with TRBD2 matching over 10 bases. Trimming removed 4 bases from V and 4 bases from J; junction bases left unmatched: 1. Germline CDR1 and CDR2: MDHEN and SYDVKM. The CDR3 spans 13 residues.

CDR3 nucleotide sequence: TGCAGCATCGACAGTTCCTACAATGAGCAGTTCTTC. Translation gives CSIDSSYNEQFF. The chain is built from TRBV29-1 and TRBJ2-1; TRBD1 is a possible D gene (5 bases). Trimming stripped 8 bases from V and 1 base from J, with 9 bases between. The CDR3 consists of 12 residues. CDR1 and CDR2 (germline): SQVTM, ANQGSEA.

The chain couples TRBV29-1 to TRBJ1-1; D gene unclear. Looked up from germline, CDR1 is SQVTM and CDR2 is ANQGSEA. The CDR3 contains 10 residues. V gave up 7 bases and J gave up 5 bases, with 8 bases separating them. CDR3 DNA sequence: TGCAGCGCTGGAGTTACTGAAGCTTTCTTT. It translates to CSAGVTEAFF.

Here the CDR3 reads CASSQLRNQPQHF. The CDR3 bases are TGTGCCAGCAGCCAACTCCGGAATCAGCCCCAGCATTTT. This sequence joins TRBV3-1 (or the pseudogene TRBV3-2) and TRBJ1-5; D uncertain. In germline, CDR1 is LGHDT, CDR2 YNNKEL (reference sequence). V lost 2 bases and J 4 bases, leaving 6 bases between the germline ends. This CDR3 is built from 13 residues.

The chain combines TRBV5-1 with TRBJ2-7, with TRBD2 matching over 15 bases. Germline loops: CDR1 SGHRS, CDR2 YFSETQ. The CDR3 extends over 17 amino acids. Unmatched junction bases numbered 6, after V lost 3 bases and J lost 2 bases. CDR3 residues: CASSWGLAGGTPYEQYF. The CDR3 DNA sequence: TGCGCCAGCAGCTGGGGACTAGCGGGGGGCACCCCCTACGAGCAGTACTTC.

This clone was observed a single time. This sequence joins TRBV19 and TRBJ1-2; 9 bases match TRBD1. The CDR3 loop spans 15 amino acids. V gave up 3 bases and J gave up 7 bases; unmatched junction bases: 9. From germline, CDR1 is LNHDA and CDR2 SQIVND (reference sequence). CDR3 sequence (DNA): TGTGCCAGTAGTATCTCGGACAGGGGAATTGGTGGCTACACCTTC. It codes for CASSISDRGIGGYTF.